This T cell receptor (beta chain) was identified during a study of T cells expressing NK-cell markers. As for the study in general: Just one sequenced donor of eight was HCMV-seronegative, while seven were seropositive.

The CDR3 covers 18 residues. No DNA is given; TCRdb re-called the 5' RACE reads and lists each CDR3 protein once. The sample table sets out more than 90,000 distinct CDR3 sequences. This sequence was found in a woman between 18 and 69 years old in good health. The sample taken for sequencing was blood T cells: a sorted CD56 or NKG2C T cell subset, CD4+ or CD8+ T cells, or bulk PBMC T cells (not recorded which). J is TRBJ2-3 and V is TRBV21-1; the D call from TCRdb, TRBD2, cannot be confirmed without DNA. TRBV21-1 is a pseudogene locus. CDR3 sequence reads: CASSKTSGGTLYTDTQYF.